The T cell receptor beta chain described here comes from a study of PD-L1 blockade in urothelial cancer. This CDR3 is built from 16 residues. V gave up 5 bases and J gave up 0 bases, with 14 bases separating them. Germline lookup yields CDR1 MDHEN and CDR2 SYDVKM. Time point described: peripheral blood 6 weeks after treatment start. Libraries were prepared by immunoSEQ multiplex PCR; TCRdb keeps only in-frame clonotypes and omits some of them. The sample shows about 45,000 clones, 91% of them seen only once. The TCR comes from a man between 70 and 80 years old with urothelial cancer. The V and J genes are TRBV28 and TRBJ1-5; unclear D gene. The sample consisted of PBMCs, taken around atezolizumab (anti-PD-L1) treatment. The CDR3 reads CASSQNMESSNQPQHF. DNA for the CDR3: TGTGCCAGCAGTCAAAACATGGAGTCTAGCAATCAGCCCCAGCATTTT.